Given below is one T cell receptor (beta chain) in context. The antigen this receptor binds is unknown. Within one base of it there is no much larger clone, and no base qualities were kept. This entry is derived from a study of blood T cell repertoires in COVID-19 (dated by TCRdb to 2020 to 2022). In the study overall: Collaborator samples came from the United States, Italy and Spain and covered acute and convalescent phases of COVID-19. The samples were drawn from the first 160 participants of the ongoing ImmuneRACE study and from 950 to 1,500 subjects provided by 6 global collaborators. The repertoires were released in a freely available public database meant as a resource for research on the immune response to SARS-CoV-2. The prospective study material was composed of cDNA or gDNA derived from T cells, B-cell-depleted T cells, or PBMCs. Deeply sampled blood TCRbeta repertoires from subjects exposed to, actively infected with, or recovered from COVID-19 were included in the dataset. Sample metadata almost always included a de-identified subject ID, COVID-19 status, age in years and sex. Where available, HLA class I and class II types were taken from metadata supplied by the sample provider and were not determined by assay-based typing. Overall study results and their limits: The amount of clinical and demographic metadata varied by source and participant and was provided uncurated.

The immunoSEQ Assay, a bias-controlled multiplex PCR, was used to amplify TCRbeta CDR3 regions from genomic DNA. The authors processed their data as follows. Within the assay, amplification of reference gene primers was used to estimate how many nucleated cells each sample contained. To quantify the absolute abundance of each unique TCRbeta CDR3 rearrangement, sequence reads were collapsed and filtered. Productive Simpson clonality was computed per sample as the square root of Simpson's diversity index over productive rearrangements. The table comes from immuneACCESS by way of TCRdb, which keeps in-frame sequences with V and J called. Part of the clones is missing from these tables; in studies checked, under half for an unresolved V gene and the rest for unknown reasons. V and J calls and clone size are as listed in that table; D and trimming were resolved from the DNA. The sample table holds 200,000 to 300,000 clones, of which approximately 85% were seen once. Approximately 8.6% of the sample lies in the top ten.

Participants in the prospective study were enrolled through a virtual design, were aged about 18 to 100 years, and lived in approximately 24 United States geographic areas. In the prospective study, participants were assigned to cohorts based on the clinical history participants reported in a screening survey and a study questionnaire. In the prospective study, mobile phlebotomists collected whole blood, serum and a nasopharyngeal or oropharyngeal swab from each participant. Over a roughly two-month period, participants in the prospective study had the option of providing additional blood draws and questionnaires. Blood samples from the prospective study were shipped frozen or at room temperature prior to DNA extraction. Deletion took 0 bases off V and 4 bases off J, with a span of 12 bases between the germline ends. The CDR3 runs 14 amino acids, cysteine and phenylalanine included. The read is trimmed to its CDR3 DNA, 42 bases read in frame from base 1. Based on the germline V gene (reference sequence), the CDR1 and CDR2 sequences are GTSNPN and SVGIG.

The sequence is built from TRBV30 and TRBJ1-1, and TRBD1 may be the D gene, going by 6 matching bases. The TCR sequence derives from a woman in her forties or fifties with acute COVID-19. The sample was PBMCs or T cells enriched from blood (not recorded which). The nucleotide sequence is given as TGTGCCTGGAGTGTTCCCAGGGGAAGCACTGAAGCTTTCTTT. Its protein reads: CAWSVPRGSTEAFF.